This paragraph reports one T cell receptor (beta chain). It lacks a known antigen. One base away there is no much larger clone; base qualities are not given. The data stem from a study of cytomegalovirus exposure and HLA in healthy donors (dated by TCRdb to 2016 to 2017). About the study as a whole: An earlier analysis of several hundred of the donors reported roughly 300 Gb of sequence data and some 120 million unique TCR beta sequences from about 200 million T cells. Approximately 310 gigabases of sequencing data and tens of millions of unique TCR sequences were included in an early release covering about 700 HLA-typed donors. Among the roughly 400 genotyped donors, 75% to 90% belonged to the genetic ancestry cluster associated with self-reported Caucasian donors. The study was designed to test whether signatures of past pathogen exposure could be identified by cataloging public T cell receptors. The T cell repertoires of 550 to 850 subjects were profiled by immunosequencing and related to cytomegalovirus serostatus. Along with the approximately 700-subject first cohort, a separate validation cohort of over 90 different subjects was used. High-throughput TCR immunosequencing, statistical association of individual TCRs with disease status, and machine learning were combined to predict cytomegalovirus infection status. A later analysis re-examined previously published TCR beta repertoires from over 500 donors and added high-resolution HLA genotyping to investigate patterns of TCR occurrence. In the later analysis, no new phenotypic data were used to find candidate immune exposures; instead, reliance was placed on TCR beta sequences and their occurrence across donors. To decide whether each TCR beta V gene segment behaved as functional or pseudogenic, an earlier analysis of some 600 of the donors relied on high-throughput TCR beta sequencing. Donor age, sex, ethnicity and CMV serostatus were collected together with the repertoire data. Genome-wide SNP genotypes for about 65% of the roughly 670 donors were used in a later genetic analysis, which treated that subset as a discovery cohort. Every repertoire in the discovery cohort had been generated on one and the same sequencing platform. Class I and class II HLA loci were covered by the typing at four-digit resolution. The number of typed donors differed by locus: about 620-630 for A, B, C, DRB1 and DQB1; 522 for DQA1; around 580 for DPA1; and roughly 470 for DPB1. Roughly five DR-DQ haplotypes were treated as single units for association and clustering because of strong linkage in the cohort. On average, roughly 240,000 unique TCR beta nucleotide sequences were sequenced per donor among 398 genotyped donors of the cohort, with roughly 19% of those sequences being non-productive. The research as a whole found: Compared with equally common non-associated chains, HLA-associated TCR beta chains in a later analysis were more clonally expanded and had lower generation probabilities. Because the 87-base-pair reads could not distinguish some IMGT-functional V segments, including TRBV6-2 and TRBV6-3, those segments were excluded. A few of the identified cytomegalovirus-associated TCR beta chains were confirmed in vitro to be specific for cytomegalovirus antigens. A further reported finding was that TCR beta sequences accurately predicted the HLA-A and HLA-B alleles for most subjects in the first cohort. Presence/absence analyses assumed roughly uniform sequencing depth across donors, an assumption that may not hold. Most TCR sequences were observed very rarely across donors, whereas some public TCRs were present in many individuals. Immune exposure information for the cohort was limited to CMV serostatus. Compared with the approximately 720-donor mean, donors in an Asian-associated ancestry cluster had fewer N-insertions in productive TCRs, according to a later genetic analysis. In a later analysis, TCR association rates were found to vary across HLA loci, with the most associated TCRs seen for DRB1 alleles and the fewest for HLA-C alleles. Because some donors lacked HLA typing at each locus, the association tests relied only on the typed subset. The study gave a list of about 150 TCR beta chains associated with cytomegalovirus. Linkage disequilibrium might explain the correlated functional status among segregating V segments, but an unknown experimental factor could not be ruled out. When HLA alleles, especially DR and DQ, strongly co-occurred, attributing TCR associations to individual alleles was difficult. Most CMV-associated TCR beta chains appeared to be HLA-restricted in a later analysis, and the HLA associations seemed to be driven largely by CMV exposure. This cohort had only TCR beta chains sequenced, and the lack of alpha or paired-chain data limited which features could be detected. The authors suggested that the approach could potentially be extended to other disease states and immunological phenotypes. The classifier was reported to diagnose cytomegalovirus status with high specificity and sensitivity in both the original and validation cohorts. Because counts were too low, about 15 rarely observed V segments, including chromosome 9 orphons, were left out of the earlier analysis of several hundred of the donors. A later genetic analysis associated a missense DCLRE1C variant with V-gene and J-gene trimming of TCR beta chains, and an independent cohort replicated the association. Several of the top co-occurrence clusters appeared to be linked to parvovirus B19, influenza, CMV and Epstein-Barr virus, according to a later analysis. In an earlier analysis of some 640 of the donors, most TCR beta V segments were observed in productive rearrangements about 87% or about 30% of the time, broadly matching IMGT annotations. A later analysis associated 17,000 or so TCR beta sequences with specific HLA alleles at a false discovery rate of 0.05. A cluster of highly shared sequence variants was judged likely to be a technical artifact of the sequencing pipeline.

Library method: the immunoSEQ multiplex PCR assay. The multiplex PCR relied on a mix of 60 forward primers for TCR Vbeta segments and 13 reverse primers for TCR Jbeta segments. Amplification of the CDR3 region of rearranged TCR beta genes was performed with a multiplex PCR assay on genomic DNA. On the Illumina HiSeq System, the amplified TCR beta libraries were sequenced as 87-base-pair reads. The paper's data handling went like this. Across the 670 or so repertoires, a later analysis counted tens of millions of unique TCR beta chains, roughly 11 million of which were shared by at least two donors. A nearest-neighbor algorithm error-corrected the raw reads and collapsed the reads into unique sequences, merging closely related sequences to remove PCR and sequencing errors. V, D and J gene segments were assigned by aligning CDR3 sequences to IMGT reference sequences. Each retained sequence needed at least a six-nucleotide match to both a V gene segment and a J gene segment. Rearrangements were called productive when the CDR3 lacked stop codons and stayed in frame with V and J; all others were non-productive. CDR3 was defined by IMGT convention, running from the second conserved V-encoded cysteine to the conserved J-encoded phenylalanine. The earlier analysis of 587 of the donors excluded any sequence lacking an unambiguous match to a single V gene segment. In an earlier analysis of approximately 500 of the donors, a V segment was called functional when productive rearrangements were above 56.7%, and segregating when the standard deviation between donors exceeded 5%. A statistical classification framework was developed to diagnose cytomegalovirus status using the catalog of TCR beta chain sequences. V and J gene assignment, in a later analysis, came from comparing TCR nucleotide sequences with IMGT/GENE-DB human TR gene sequences. A later analysis assigned CDR3 sequences and most-parsimonious VDJ recombination scenarios with the TCRdist pipeline. A later analysis defined each TCR beta chain by its CDR3 amino acid sequence plus V-gene family, and excluded reads lacking a unique V-gene family. As a way to deal with suspected cross-contamination and a sequencing artifact, a later analysis dropped roughly 600 nucleotide sequences that were highly shared and had low generation probability. In a later analysis, a clonal expansion index was calculated for each public chain from normalized within-repertoire ranks of inferred template counts. In a later analysis, generation probabilities were computed using a VDJ recombination model fitted to out-of-frame rearrangements, and the results were checked against IGoR. In a later analysis, TCR-TCR, TCR-HLA and TCR-CMV co-occurrence was scored with hypergeometric tests, and a repertoire-size bias correction was applied to TCR pairs. In a later analysis, false discovery rates were estimated by permuting HLA or CMV assignments 20 times. A later analysis grouped co-occurring TCRs with DBSCAN, adding TCRdist sequence similarity when clustering within HLA-allele-positive subsets. Co-occurrence clustering excluded repertoires with fewer than 30,000 or more than 120,000 public chains, plus five with anomalous nucleotide sharing. Held by TCRdb, this immuneACCESS table contains in-frame sequences only and omits some clones. Under half of the omission traces to an unresolved V gene where checked; the cause of the rest is unknown. That table furnishes V, J and clone size, whereas the DNA furnished D and trimming. The sample table contains about 180,000 clones; only one count was recorded for over 70% of them. Less than 9% of the sample rests with the top ten.

The CDR3 goes from the cysteine to the phenylalanine over 17 residues. Here the CDR3 DNA is all that survives: 51 bases in frame from base 1. Based on the germline V gene, the CDR1 and CDR2 sequences are MDHEN and SYDVKM. V is trimmed back by 5 bases and J by 1 base, and the junction contains 7 bases that no gene match accounts for. In total, approximately 690 healthy bone marrow donors made up the cohort. At the time of sampling, all cohort members were nominally healthy, though unrecorded immune exposures were likely present. The donor was CMV seropositive and was included in the group of 270 or so seropositive cohort members. Every donor gave a peripheral blood sample, and the peripheral blood mononuclear cells from that sample were used for TCR beta sequencing. The Qiagen DNeasy Blood Extraction Kit was used to extract genomic DNA from the blood cell samples.

The sequence joins TRBV28 to TRBJ2-3, with 12 central nucleotides matching TRBD2. Specimen: PBMCs. The TCR comes from a man younger than 40 in good health and CMV-seropositive. The nucleotide sequence is given as TGTGCCAGCAGTCCGTTGACTAGCGGGAGAGGCACAGATACGCAGTATTTT. The translation is CASSPLTSGRGTDTQYF. The full variable domain, with segments outside the CDR3 supplied by the reference TRBV28 and TRBJ2-3 proteins, appears as DVKVTQSSRYLVKRTGEKVFLECVQDMDHENMFWYRQDPGLGLRLIYFSYDVKMKEKGDIPEGYSVSREKKERFSLILESASTNQTSMYLCASSPLTSGRGTDTQYFGPGTRLTVL.